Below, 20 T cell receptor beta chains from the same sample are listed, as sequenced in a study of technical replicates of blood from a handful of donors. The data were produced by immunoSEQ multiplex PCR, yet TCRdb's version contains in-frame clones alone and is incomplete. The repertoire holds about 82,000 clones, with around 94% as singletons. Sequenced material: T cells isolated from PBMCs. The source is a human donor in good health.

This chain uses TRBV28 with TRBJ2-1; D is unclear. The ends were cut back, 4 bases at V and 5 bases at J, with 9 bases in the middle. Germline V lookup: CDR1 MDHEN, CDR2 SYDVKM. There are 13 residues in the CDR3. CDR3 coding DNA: TGTGCCAGCAGTTCCCGAGTGCACAATGAGCAGTTCTTC. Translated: CASSSRVHNEQFF.

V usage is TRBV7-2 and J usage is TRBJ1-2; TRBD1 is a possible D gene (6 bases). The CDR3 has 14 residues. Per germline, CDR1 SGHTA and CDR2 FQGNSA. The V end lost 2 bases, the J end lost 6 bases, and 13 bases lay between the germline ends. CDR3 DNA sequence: TGTGCCAGCAGCTTAAATCAGGGGCTCAATGGCTACACCTTC. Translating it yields CASSLNQGLNGYTF.

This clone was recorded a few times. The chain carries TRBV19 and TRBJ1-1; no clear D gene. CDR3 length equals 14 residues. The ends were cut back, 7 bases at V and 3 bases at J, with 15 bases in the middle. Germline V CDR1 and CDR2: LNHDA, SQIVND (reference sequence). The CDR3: CASTISGSDTEAFF. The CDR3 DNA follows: TGTGCCAGTACCATCTCCGGGTCAGACACTGAAGCTTTCTTT.

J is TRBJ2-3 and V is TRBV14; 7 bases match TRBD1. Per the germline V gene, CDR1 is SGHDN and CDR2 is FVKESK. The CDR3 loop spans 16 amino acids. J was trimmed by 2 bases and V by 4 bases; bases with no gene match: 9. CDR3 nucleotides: TGTGCCAGCAGCCTCATCCGGGACAGATACACAGATACGCAGTATTTT. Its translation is CASSLIRDRYTDTQYF.

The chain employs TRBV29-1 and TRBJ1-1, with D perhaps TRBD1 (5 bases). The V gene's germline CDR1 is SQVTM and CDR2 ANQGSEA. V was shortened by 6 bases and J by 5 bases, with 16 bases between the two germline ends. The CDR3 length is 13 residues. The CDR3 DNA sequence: TGCAGCGTCCCTATGGGGGGAGAAACTGAAGCTTTCTTT. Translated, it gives CSVPMGGETEAFF. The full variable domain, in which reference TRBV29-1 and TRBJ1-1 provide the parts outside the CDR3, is SAVISQKPSRDICQRGTSLTIQCQVDSQVTMMFWYRQQPGQSLTLIATANQGSEATYESGFVIDKFPISRPNLTFSTLTVSNMSPEDSSIYLCSVPMGGETEAFFGQGTRLTVV.

Written as DNA, the CDR3 is TGTGCCAGCAGCTTAGCGGGACAGGGGATCTATGGCTACACCTTC. Translating gives CASSLAGQGIYGYTF. The chain links TRBV13 to TRBJ1-2; 10 nucleotides agree with TRBD1. Germline V CDR1 and CDR2: PRHDT, FYEKMQ (reference sequence). V dropped 1 base and J dropped 4; count of bases not matched to a gene: 3. This CDR3 comprises 15 residues. The whole variable domain, remainder taken from reference TRBV13 and TRBJ1-2, is AAGVIQSPRHLIKEKRETATLKCYPIPRHDTVYWYQQGPGQDPQFLISFYEKMQSDKGSIPDRFSAQQFSDYHSELNMSSLELGDSALYFCASSLAGQGIYGYTFGSGTRLTVV.

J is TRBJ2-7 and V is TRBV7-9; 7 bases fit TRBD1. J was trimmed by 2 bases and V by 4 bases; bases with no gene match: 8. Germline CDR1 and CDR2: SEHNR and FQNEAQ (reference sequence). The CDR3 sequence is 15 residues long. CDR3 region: CASSSMTDRPYEQYF. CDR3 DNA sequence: TGTGCCAGCAGCTCCATGACGGACAGGCCCTACGAGCAGTACTTC. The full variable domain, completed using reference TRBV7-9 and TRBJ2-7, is DTGVSQNPRHKITKRGQNVTFRCDPISEHNRLYWYRQTLGQGPEFLTYFQNEAQLEKSRLLSDRFSAERPKGSFSTLEIQRTEQGDSAMYLCASSSMTDRPYEQYFGPGTRLTVT.

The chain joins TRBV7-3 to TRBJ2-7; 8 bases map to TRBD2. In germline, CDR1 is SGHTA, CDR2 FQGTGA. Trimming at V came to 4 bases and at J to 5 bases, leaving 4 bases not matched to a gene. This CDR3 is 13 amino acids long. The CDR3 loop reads CASSSAGVHEQYF. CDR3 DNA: TGTGCCAGCAGCTCAGCGGGAGTCCACGAGCAGTACTTC.

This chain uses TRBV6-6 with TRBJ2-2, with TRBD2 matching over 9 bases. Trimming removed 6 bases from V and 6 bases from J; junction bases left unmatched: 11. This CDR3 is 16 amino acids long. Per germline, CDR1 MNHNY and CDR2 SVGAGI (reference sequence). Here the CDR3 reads CASRTGTSLKAGELFF. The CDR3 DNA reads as TGTGCCAGCAGGACGGGGACTAGCTTAAAGGCCGGGGAGCTGTTTTTT.

This chain's CDR3 is CASSLSGRPEDTQYF. CDR3 nucleotides: TGCGCCAGCAGTCTCAGCGGGAGGCCGGAAGATACGCAGTATTTT. The chain couples TRBV5-1 to TRBJ2-3; 9 positions agree with TRBD2. Germline lookup yields CDR1 SGHRS and CDR2 YFSETQ. The CDR3 has 15 amino acids. J lost 5 bases, V lost 5 bases, and 9 bases had no gene match.

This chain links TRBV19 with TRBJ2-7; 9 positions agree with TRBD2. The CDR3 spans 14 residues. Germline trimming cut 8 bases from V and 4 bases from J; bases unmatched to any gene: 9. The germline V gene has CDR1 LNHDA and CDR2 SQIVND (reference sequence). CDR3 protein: CASSPGLASYEQYF. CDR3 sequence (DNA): TGTGCCAGTTCCCCAGGACTAGCGTCTTACGAGCAGTACTTC.

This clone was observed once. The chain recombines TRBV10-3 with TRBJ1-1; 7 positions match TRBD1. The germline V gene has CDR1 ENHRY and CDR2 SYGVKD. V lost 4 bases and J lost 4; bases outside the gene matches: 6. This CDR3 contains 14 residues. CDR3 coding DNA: TGTGCCATCAGTGCCACAGGGGACGGCACTGAAGCTTTCTTT. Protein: CAISATGDGTEAFF.

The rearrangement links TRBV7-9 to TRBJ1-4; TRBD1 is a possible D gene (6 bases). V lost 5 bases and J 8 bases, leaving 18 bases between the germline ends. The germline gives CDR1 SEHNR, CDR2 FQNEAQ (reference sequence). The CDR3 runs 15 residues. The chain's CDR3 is CASSQGGPQGEKLFF. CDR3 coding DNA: TGTGCCAGCAGCCAGGGTGGTCCTCAGGGGGAAAAACTGTTTTTT.

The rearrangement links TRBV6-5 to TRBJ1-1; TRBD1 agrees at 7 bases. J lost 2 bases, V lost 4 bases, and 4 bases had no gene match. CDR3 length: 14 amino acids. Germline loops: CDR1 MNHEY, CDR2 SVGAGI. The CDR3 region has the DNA TGTGCCAGCAGTTCCCGGGACAGCAACACTGAAGCTTTCTTT. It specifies CASSSRDSNTEAFF.

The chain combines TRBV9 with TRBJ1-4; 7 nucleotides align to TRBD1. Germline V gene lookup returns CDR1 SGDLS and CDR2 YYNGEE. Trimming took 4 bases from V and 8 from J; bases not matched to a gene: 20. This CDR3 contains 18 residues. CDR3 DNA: TGTGCCAGCAGCCCCTCTAGTGTCATTGGGACAGAATTAGAAAAACTGTTTTTT. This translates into CASSPSSVIGTELEKLFF. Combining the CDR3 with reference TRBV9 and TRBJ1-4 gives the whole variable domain DSGVTQTPKHLITATGQRVTLRCSPRSGDLSVYWYQQSLDQGLQFLIQYYNGEERAKGNILERFSAQQFPDLHSELNLSSLELGDSALYFCASSPSSVIGTELEKLFFGSGTQLSVL.

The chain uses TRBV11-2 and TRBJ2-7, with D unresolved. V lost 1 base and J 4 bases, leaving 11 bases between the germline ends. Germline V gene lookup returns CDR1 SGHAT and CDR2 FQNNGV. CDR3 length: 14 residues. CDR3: CASSLAQLPYEQYF. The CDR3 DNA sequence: TGTGCCAGCAGCTTAGCACAGCTGCCTTACGAGCAGTACTTC.

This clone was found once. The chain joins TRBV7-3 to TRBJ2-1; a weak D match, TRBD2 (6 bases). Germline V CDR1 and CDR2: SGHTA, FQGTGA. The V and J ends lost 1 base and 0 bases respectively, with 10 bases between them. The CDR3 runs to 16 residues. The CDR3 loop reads CASSLNGLSSYNEQFF. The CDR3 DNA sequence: TGTGCCAGCAGCTTAAACGGACTAAGCTCCTACAATGAGCAGTTCTTC.

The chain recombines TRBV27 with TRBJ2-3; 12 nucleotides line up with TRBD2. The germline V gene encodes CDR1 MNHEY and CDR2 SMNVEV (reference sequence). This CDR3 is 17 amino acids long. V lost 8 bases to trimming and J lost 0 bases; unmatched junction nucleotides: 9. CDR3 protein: CASFTFGTSGSTDTQYF. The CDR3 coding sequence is TGTGCCAGCTTCACTTTCGGGACTAGCGGGAGCACAGATACGCAGTATTTT.

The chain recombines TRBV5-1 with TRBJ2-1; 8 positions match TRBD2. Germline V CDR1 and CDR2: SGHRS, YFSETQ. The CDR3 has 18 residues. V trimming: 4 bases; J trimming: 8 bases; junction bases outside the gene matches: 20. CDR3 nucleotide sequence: TGCGCCAGCAGCACCCTGGTGGAGCGGGAGTTAGGGTACGATGAGCAGTTCTTC. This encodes CASSTLVERELGYDEQFF. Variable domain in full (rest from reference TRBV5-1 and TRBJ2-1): KAGVTQTPRYLIKTRGQQVTLSCSPISGHRSVSWYQQTPGQGLQFLFEYFSETQRNKGNFPGRFSGRQFSNSRSEMNVSTLELGDSALYLCASSTLVERELGYDEQFFGPGTRLTVL.

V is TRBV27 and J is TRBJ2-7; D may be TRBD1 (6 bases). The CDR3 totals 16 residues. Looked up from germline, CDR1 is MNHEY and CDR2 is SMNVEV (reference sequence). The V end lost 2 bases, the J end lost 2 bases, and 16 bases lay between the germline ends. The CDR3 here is CASSLEGHRNTYEQYF. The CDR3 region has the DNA TGTGCCAGCAGTTTAGAGGGACACCGGAATACCTACGAGCAGTACTTC.